This TCR beta chain was captured in a study of blood T cell repertoires in COVID-19 (dated by TCRdb to 2020 to 2022). In the study overall: Samples covering the acute and convalescent phases of COVID-19 were provided by collaborators in the United States, Italy and Spain. The material from the prospective study consisted of cDNA or gDNA derived from T cells, B-cell-depleted T cells, or PBMCs. The dataset comprised deeply sampled blood TCRbeta repertoires from subjects exposed to, actively infected with, or recovered from COVID-19. A freely available public database, intended as a resource for researchers studying the immune response to SARS-CoV-2, is where the repertoires were released. The samples were drawn from two sources: the first 160 participants of the ongoing ImmuneRACE study, and some 1,300 subjects contributed by 6 global collaborators. The sample metadata nearly always contained a de-identified subject ID, COVID-19 status, age in years and sex. Where available, HLA class I and class II types were obtained from metadata supplied by the sample provider rather than from assay-based typing. Paper-wide results and their limitations: How much clinical and demographic metadata was included differed by source and by participant, and the metadata was provided uncurated.

The CDR1 and CDR2 encoded by the germline V gene are MNHEY and SVGAGI. CDR3 length: 12 amino acids, cysteine to phenylalanine. Only the CDR3 DNA is retained, 36 bases long and in frame from the first base. Germline trimming: 6 bases from V, 9 bases from J; junction bases outside gene matches: 7. TCRbeta CDR3 regions were amplified from genomic DNA by means of the immunoSEQ Assay, a bias-controlled multiplex PCR. The study's own analysis went as follows. The number of nucleated cells in each sample was estimated from the amplification of reference gene primers within the assay. To quantify the absolute abundance of each unique TCRbeta CDR3 rearrangement, sequence reads were collapsed and filtered. For each sample, productive Simpson clonality was calculated as the square root of Simpson's diversity index over productive rearrangements. In TCRdb, the immuneACCESS table is reduced to in-frame sequences with V and J assigned. These tables do not hold every clone; where another copy was compared, an unresolved V gene accounts for under half, and the others remain unexplained. For V, J and clone size, that table is used; D and trimming come from the DNA. The sample table lists about 160,000 clones, over 75% of them with a count of one. 2.8% of the sample is in the top ten clones.

Whole blood was collected in K2EDTA tubes by collaborating institutions according to the institutions' own protocols. For TCRbeta analysis, collaborators shipped samples as frozen whole blood, isolated PBMCs, or DNA extracted from either of those sample types. Concerning this clone: No antigen is known for it. Base qualities are missing; no much larger clone stands one base away.

The sequenced material came from peripheral blood. The sequence is built from TRBV6-5 and TRBJ1-1; 7 bases in the middle match TRBD1. The sequence came from a man between 70 and 80 years old with acute or convalescent COVID-19. The nucleotide sequence reads as follows: TGTGCCAGCAGCAAATTACAGGGGCAAGCTTTCTTT. This codes for CASSKLQGQAFF.